This TCR beta chain stems from a study of blood T cell repertoires in COVID-19. Source study methods: Amplified reference gene primers provided the basis for estimating nucleated cell counts. Clones were read by immunoSEQ multiplex PCR, and TCRdb kept only the in-frame ones, dropping some. V, J and clone size are those of that table, while D and trimming were read from the DNA. In the table there are about 240,000 clones, roughly 85% of which are singletons. The Seattle patients joined while their infection was active and were tracked longitudinally afterward. Sample: peripheral blood. This receptor was obtained from a man between 50 and 59 years old with COVID-19, enrolled during active disease.

CDR3 DNA: TGTGCCAGCAGTTTCCCAGGTTCCTACGAGCAGTACTTC. This encodes CASSFPGSYEQYF. This chain connects TRBV12-3 or TRBV12-4 to TRBJ2-7; no clear D. This CDR3 region has 13 residues. Trimming cost V 3 bases and J 1 base, with 7 bases left between them.